The 17 T cell receptor beta chains below come from one sample, sequenced in a study of T-cell memory formation after mild COVID-19. TCRdb used MiXCR to reprocess the 5' RACE reads, holding one entry per CDR3 protein. In the table there are around 250,000 distinct CDR3 sequences, roughly 17% of which are singletons. Sequences were obtained from PBMCs or a T cell subset sorted from them (not recorded which). The receptors originated from a man aged 18 to 30 who had mild COVID-19 (a few samples of this study predate the infection). Cell type and time point are not known.

V and J are TRBV11-2 and TRBJ1-1, with 8 bases identical to TRBD1. The germline V gene has CDR1 SGHAT and CDR2 FQNNGV. This CDR3 is built from 15 residues. Trimming at V came to 4 bases and at J to 5 bases, leaving 9 bases not matched to a gene. The CDR3 protein is CASSSPRQGQTEAFF. CDR3 nucleotides: TGTGCCAGCAGCTCCCCTCGACAGGGGCAGACTGAAGCTTTCTTT.

The chain joins TRBV29-1 to TRBJ1-4; D is unresolved. Germline lookup yields CDR1 SQVTM and CDR2 ANQGSEA. V lost 7 bases and J lost 7, with 22 bases in between. This CDR3 has 15 residues. The CDR3 protein is CSAKGEQAFGEKLFF. CDR3 nucleotide sequence: TGCAGCGCCAAGGGTGAGCAGGCTTTTGGTGAAAAACTGTTTTTT.

This clonotype was detected a few times. The chain recombines TRBV7-9 with TRBJ2-6, with D possibly matching TRBD1 (6 bases). The germline CDR1 and CDR2 sequences are SEHNR and FQNEAQ (reference sequence). This CDR3 contains 18 residues. The V and J ends lost 1 base and 0 bases respectively, with 13 bases between them. CDR3 sequence reads: CASSLVPGANSGANVLTF. CDR3 coding DNA: TGTGCCAGCAGCTTAGTTCCAGGGGCCAACTCTGGGGCCAACGTCCTGACTTTC. Full variable domain (rest looked up from reference TRBV7-9 and TRBJ2-6): DTGVSQNPRHKITKRGQNVTFRCDPISEHNRLYWYRQTLGQGPEFLTYFQNEAQLEKSRLLSDRFSAERPKGSFSTLEIQRTEQGDSAMYLCASSLVPGANSGANVLTFGAGSRLTVL.

This chain links TRBV12-3 or TRBV12-4 with TRBJ1-4; 7 nucleotides agree with TRBD1. V shed 4 bases, J shed 8 bases, and the junction held 4 bases outside the gene matches. The length of the CDR3 is 13 residues. The DNA for the CDR3 is TGTGCCAGCAGTTCAATACAGGGGGAAAAACTGTTTTTT. As protein: CASSSIQGEKLFF.

This clonotype came up a few times. DNA of the CDR3: TGCGCCAGCAGAGGTGCTAACAGGGTGATCGCCGGGGAGCTGTTTTTT. Amino acid sequence: CASRGANRVIAGELFF. The V call is TRBV4-1, the J call TRBJ2-2; tentative D call: TRBD1 (6 bases). The CDR3 consists of 16 residues. V was trimmed by 6 bases and J by 6 bases, leaving 20 bases between them. Per germline, CDR1 MGHRA and CDR2 YSYEKL.

This clonotype was found a few times. The chain is built from TRBV12-3 or TRBV12-4 and TRBJ2-1; D uncertain. The CDR3 is 14 amino acids. Trimming cost V 3 bases and J 2 bases, with 8 bases left between them. CDR3 in DNA: TGTGCCAGCAGTTTTGGGAAGACCTACAATGAGCAGTTCTTC. Translating it yields CASSFGKTYNEQFF.

This clonotype has more than one count but fewer than ten. J is TRBJ2-1 and V is TRBV11-2; D perhaps matches TRBD2 (5 bases). V lost 1 base and J lost 3, with 13 bases in between. The length of the CDR3 is 16 residues. Germline CDR1 SGHAT, CDR2 FQNNGV. The DNA of the CDR3 is TGTGCCAGCAGCTTAGCGGCTAGCCGGCTCTACAATGAGCAGTTCTTC. Protein sequence: CASSLAASRLYNEQFF.

J is TRBJ2-1 and V is TRBV6-2 or TRBV6-3; the match to TRBD2 covers 9 bases. CDR3 size: 15 residues. The germline V gene encodes CDR1 MNHEY and CDR2 SVGEGT. J was trimmed by 3 bases and V by 2 bases; bases with no gene match: 2. In DNA form, the CDR3 reads TGTGCCAGCAGTTACCGCGGGGGGGTCTACAATGAGCAGTTCTTC. As protein: CASSYRGGVYNEQFF.

This clonotype was recorded a few times. This chain links TRBV7-9 with TRBJ2-3, with D tentatively TRBD2 (6 bases). The V and J ends lost 8 bases and 6 bases respectively, with 24 bases between them. The CDR3 consists of 16 residues. Germline-derived CDR1 and CDR2 are SEHNR and FQNEAQ (reference sequence). The CDR3 is CASSPVEGRSRDTQYF. CDR3 nucleotide sequence: TGTGCCAGCTCCCCAGTGGAGGGAAGAAGCAGGGATACGCAGTATTTT.

The V and J genes are TRBV9 and TRBJ2-3, with D perhaps matching TRBD1 (6 bases). This CDR3 comprises 15 residues. Germline-derived CDR1 and CDR2 are SGDLS and YYNGEE. V dropped 2 bases and J dropped 2 bases, with 12 bases sitting between them. The CDR3 protein is CASSVGDKYTDTQYF. CDR3 DNA: TGTGCCAGCAGCGTTGGGGACAAATACACAGATACGCAGTATTTT.

This clonotype was recorded a few times. Written as DNA, the CDR3 is TGCAGTGCTGGACGGGGCCCCGAGGATACGCAGTATTTT. Translating it yields CSAGRGPEDTQYF. The genes are TRBV20-1 and TRBJ2-3; D assignment may be TRBD1 or TRBD2 (5 bases each). The germline V gene encodes CDR1 DFQATT and CDR2 SNEGSKA (reference sequence). The V end was cut by 5 bases, the J end by 6 bases, with 15 bases between. The CDR3 is 13 amino acids.

CDR3 DNA: TGTGCCAGCAGCTTGGGGGACAGAGATAATTCACCCCTCCACTTT. It codes for CASSLGDRDNSPLHF. The rearrangement links TRBV5-6 to TRBJ1-6; 7 bases match TRBD1. The CDR3 is 15 amino acids. V shed 0 bases, J shed 5 bases, and the junction held 2 bases outside the gene matches. In germline, CDR1 is SGHDT, CDR2 YYEEEE. Based on the CDR3 plus reference TRBV5-6 and TRBJ1-6, the full variable domain is DAGVTQSPTHLIKTRGQQVTLRCSPKSGHDTVSWYQQALGQGPQFIFQYYEEEERQRGNFPDRFSGHQFPNYSSELNVNALLLGDSALYLCASSLGDRDNSPLHFGNGTRLTVT.

The rearrangement links TRBV6-5 to TRBJ2-2, with no clear D. Germline CDR1 MNHEY, CDR2 SVGAGI. The CDR3 is made up of 13 amino acids. Trimming pared 2 bases from V and 5 bases from J, leaving 6 bases between. The CDR3 bases are TGTGCCAGCAGTTACCGTGTGACCGGGGAGCTGTTTTTT. Its translation is CASSYRVTGELFF.

This clonotype was observed many times. J is TRBJ2-7 and V is TRBV28, with D maybe TRBD2 (6 bases). The V end lost 2 bases, the J end lost 4 bases, and 6 bases lay between the germline ends. Germline assignment: CDR1 MDHEN and CDR2 SYDVKM. The CDR3 loop spans 12 amino acids. As DNA, the CDR3 is TGTGCCAGCAGTTTAGGAGGGTACGAGCAGTACGTC. Protein sequence: CASSLGGYEQYV.

In the case of this clonotype: One base away lies a much larger clone, so this may be a sequencing read error. For the CDR3, the DNA is TGTGCCAGCAGCGAAGACATGAACACTGAAGCTTTCTTT. Its protein product is CASSEDMNTEAFF. The rearrangement links TRBV7-2 to TRBJ1-1; D uncertain. Germline CDR1 is SGHTA and CDR2 is FQGNSA. This CDR3 contains 13 residues. The V gene lost 5 bases and the J gene lost 0 bases, with 7 bases spanning the gap. Full variable domain (missing parts from reference TRBV7-2 and TRBJ1-1): GAGVSQSPSNKVTEKGKDVELRCDPISGHTALYWYRQSLGQGLEFLIYFQGNSAPDKSGLPSDRFSAERTGGSVSTLTIQRTQQEDSAVYLCASSEDMNTEAFFGQGTRLTVV.

This clonotype was observed at least ten times. The chain joins TRBV28 to TRBJ2-7; D is ambiguous. V was trimmed by 6 bases and J by 2 bases, leaving 14 bases between them. CDR1 MDHEN and CDR2 SYDVKM come from the germline V gene. CDR3 length: 14 residues. CDR3 in amino acids: CASRPPDSPYEQYV. Here the CDR3 DNA reads TGTGCCAGCAGACCCCCCGATAGTCCCTACGAGCAGTACGTC.

This clonotype came up a few times. The V gene is TRBV28, the J gene TRBJ2-7; D may be TRBD2 (5 bases). CDR1 and CDR2 from the germline V gene are MDHEN and SYDVKM. CDR3 length: 15 residues. Trimming took 2 bases from V and 0 from J, leaving 11 bases between them. CDR3 protein: CASSLGPGSSYEQYV. The CDR3 DNA sequence: TGTGCCAGCAGTTTAGGTCCGGGGAGCTCCTACGAGCAGTACGTC.